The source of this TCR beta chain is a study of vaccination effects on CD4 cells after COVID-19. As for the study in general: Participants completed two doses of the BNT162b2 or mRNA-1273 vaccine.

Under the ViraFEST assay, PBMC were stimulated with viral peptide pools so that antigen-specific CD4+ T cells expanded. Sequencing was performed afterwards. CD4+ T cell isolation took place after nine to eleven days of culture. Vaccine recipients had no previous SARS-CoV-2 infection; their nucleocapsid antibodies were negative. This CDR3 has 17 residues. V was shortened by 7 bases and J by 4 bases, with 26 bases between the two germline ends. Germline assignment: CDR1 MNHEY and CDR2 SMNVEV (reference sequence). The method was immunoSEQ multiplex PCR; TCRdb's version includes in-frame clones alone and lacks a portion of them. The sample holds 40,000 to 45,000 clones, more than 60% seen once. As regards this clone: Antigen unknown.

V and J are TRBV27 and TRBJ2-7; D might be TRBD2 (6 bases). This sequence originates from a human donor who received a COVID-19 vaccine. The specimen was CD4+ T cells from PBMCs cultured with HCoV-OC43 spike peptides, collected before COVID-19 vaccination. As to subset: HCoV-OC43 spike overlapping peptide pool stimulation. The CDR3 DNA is TGTGCCAGCACTTCCTTTGCGCCGGGACTGCCAGGGTACGAGCAGTACTTC. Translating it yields CASTSFAPGLPGYEQYF.